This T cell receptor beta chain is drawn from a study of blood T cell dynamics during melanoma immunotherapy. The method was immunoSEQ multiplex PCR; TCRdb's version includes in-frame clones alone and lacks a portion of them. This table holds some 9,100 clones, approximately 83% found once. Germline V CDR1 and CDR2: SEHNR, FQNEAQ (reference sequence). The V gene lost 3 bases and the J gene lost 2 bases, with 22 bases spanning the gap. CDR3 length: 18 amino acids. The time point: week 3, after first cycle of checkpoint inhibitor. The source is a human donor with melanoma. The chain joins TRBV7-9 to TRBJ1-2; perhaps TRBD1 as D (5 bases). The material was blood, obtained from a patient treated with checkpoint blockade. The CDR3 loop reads CASSLVHGAQERNYGYTF. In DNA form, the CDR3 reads TGTGCCAGCAGCTTGGTCCATGGGGCGCAAGAACGGAACTATGGCTACACCTTC.